This T cell receptor (beta chain) was recovered during a study of blood T cell repertoires in COVID-19. V lost 6 bases and J lost 6; bases outside the gene matches: 8. The germline V gene encodes CDR1 SGHNT and CDR2 YENEEA. This CDR3 comprises 13 residues. Repertoires were generated with immunoSEQ multiplex PCR, while TCRdb's copy carries only in-frame clones and drops some. The sample holds about 380,000 clones, 85% seen once. This sequence was found in a woman between 18 and 30 years old with acute or convalescent COVID-19. The sample was peripheral blood. The gene calls are TRBV11-3 and TRBJ2-7; 7 bases match TRBD1. The CDR3 protein is CASSSTGVGEQYF. The CDR3, as DNA: TGTGCCAGCAGTTCAACAGGGGTCGGCGAGCAGTACTTC.